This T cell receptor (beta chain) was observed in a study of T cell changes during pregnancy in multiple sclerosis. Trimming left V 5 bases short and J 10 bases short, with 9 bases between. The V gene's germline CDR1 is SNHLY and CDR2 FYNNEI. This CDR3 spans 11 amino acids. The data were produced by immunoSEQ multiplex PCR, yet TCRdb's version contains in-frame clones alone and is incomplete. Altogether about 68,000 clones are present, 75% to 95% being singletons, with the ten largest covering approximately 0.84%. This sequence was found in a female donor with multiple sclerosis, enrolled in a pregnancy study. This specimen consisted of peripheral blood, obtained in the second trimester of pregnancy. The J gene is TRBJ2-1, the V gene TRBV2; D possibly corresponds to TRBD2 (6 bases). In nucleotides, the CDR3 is TGTGCCAGCAGTCGGGGACTCGAGCAGTTCTTC. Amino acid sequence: CASSRGLEQFF. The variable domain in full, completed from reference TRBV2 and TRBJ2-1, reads EPEVTQTPSHQVTQMGQEVILRCVPISNHLYFYWYRQILGQKVEFLVSFYNNEISEKSEIFDDQFSVERPDGSNFTLKIRSTKLEDSAMYFCASSRGLEQFFGPGTRLTVL.